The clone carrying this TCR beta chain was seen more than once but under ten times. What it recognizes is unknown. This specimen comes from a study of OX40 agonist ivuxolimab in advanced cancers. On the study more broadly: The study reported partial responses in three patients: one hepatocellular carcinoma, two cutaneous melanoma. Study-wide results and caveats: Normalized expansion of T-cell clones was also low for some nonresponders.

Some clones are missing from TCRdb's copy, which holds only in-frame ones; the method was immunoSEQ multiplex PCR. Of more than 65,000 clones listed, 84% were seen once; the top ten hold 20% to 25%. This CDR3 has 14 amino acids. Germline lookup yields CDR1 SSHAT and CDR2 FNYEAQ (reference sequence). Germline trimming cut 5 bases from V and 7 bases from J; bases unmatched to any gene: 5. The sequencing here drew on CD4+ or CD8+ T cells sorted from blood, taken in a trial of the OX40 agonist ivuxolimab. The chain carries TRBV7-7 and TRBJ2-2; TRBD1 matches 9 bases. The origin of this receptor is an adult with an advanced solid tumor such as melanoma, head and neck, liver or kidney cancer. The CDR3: CASSADRGVGELFF. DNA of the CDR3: TGTGCCAGCAGCGCGGACAGGGGTGTCGGGGAGCTGTTTTTT.